These 22 T cell receptor beta chains were all obtained from the same sample, sequenced in a study of regulatory T cells in long-lasting Graves disease. The TCR beta library used iRepertoire HTBI primers with Arm-PCR amplification of CDR3. TCRdb fed the multiplex PCR reads into MiXCR, producing one record per CDR3 protein. The sample holds 420,000 or so distinct CDR3 sequences, roughly a quarter seen once. This sample's time point: persistent/refractory GD, antithyroid drugs over 5 years with positive TRAb. RNA from PBMCs was the source of the TCR library. Specimen: peripheral blood mononuclear cells (PBMCs), collected when the disease was refractory, from a patient treated with antithyroid drugs. Every receptor here comes from a female donor with Graves disease.

This clonotype was seen at least ten times. The V call is TRBV3-1, the J call TRBJ2-7, with D maybe TRBD2 (6 bases). The CDR3 length is 12 residues. Germline V CDR1 and CDR2: LGHDT, YNNKEL (reference sequence). Trimming took 1 base from V and 5 from J, leaving 6 bases between them. CDR3 sequence reads: CASSQGGDEQYF. The CDR3 nucleotides read TGTGCCAGCAGCCAAGGGGGGGACGAGCAGTACTTC.

This clonotype was counted ten times or more. V is TRBV20-1 and J is TRBJ2-2; tentative D call: TRBD2 (6 bases). V dropped 4 bases and J dropped 8 bases, with 14 bases sitting between them. The CDR3 is 13 residues long. Germline CDR1 and CDR2: DFQATT and SNEGSKA (reference sequence). The CDR3 loop reads CSATGGAVGELFF. Written as DNA, the CDR3 is TGCAGTGCTACAGGAGGGGCGGTTGGGGAGCTGTTTTTT.

This chain uses TRBV12-3 or TRBV12-4 with TRBJ1-1, with D possibly being TRBD1 (6 bases). V was cut by 7 bases and J by 10 bases, with 19 bases left in between. The CDR3 consists of 13 residues. The CDR3 DNA sequence: TGTGCCAGCACCCTTGGAGGGGGTGCCGGAGCTTTCTTT. This translates into CASTLGGGAGAFF.

This clonotype appeared a few times. This chain joins TRBV3-1 and TRBJ1-2; D remains unclear. In germline, CDR1 is LGHDT, CDR2 YNNKEL (reference sequence). The CDR3 totals 14 residues. Trimming cost V 0 bases and J 8 bases, with 13 bases left between them. As DNA, the CDR3 is TGTGCCAGCAGCCAAGATCAGCCGCCGGGAGGCTACACCTTC. It is translated as CASSQDQPPGGYTF.

A word on this clonotype: This likely came from a read error, as a far larger clone is one base away. V and J are TRBV7-2 and TRBJ2-7; TRBD1 is a possible D gene (6 bases). Germline-derived CDR1 and CDR2 are SGHTA and FQGNSA. V shed 6 bases and J shed 6 bases, with 21 bases lying between them. The CDR3 runs 15 residues. CDR3 region: CASSPKTGFACEQYF. The CDR3 DNA reads TGTGCCAGCAGTCCTAAGACAGGCTTTGCCTGCGAGCAGTACTTC.

Concerning this clonotype: A much larger clone lies one base from this, so it may be a read error. The chain recombines TRBV27 with TRBJ2-1; 9 positions agree with TRBD2. Losses at the gene ends were 7 bases for V and 9 bases for J; bases not matched to a gene: 19. Germline CDR1 and CDR2: MNHEY and SMNVEV (reference sequence). The CDR3 covers 17 residues. As DNA, the CDR3 is TGTGCCAGCACCACCGATAGGATAGCGGGAGCTCGCAGTGAGCAGTTCTTC. This codes for CASTTDRIAGARSEQFF.

This clonotype occurred many times. V usage is TRBV29-1 and J usage is TRBJ1-1, with TRBD1 matching over 8 bases. CDR1 is SQVTM, CDR2 ANQGSEA, per germline. The CDR3 covers 14 residues. V trimming: 6 bases; J trimming: 1 base; junction bases outside the gene matches: 7. The CDR3 loop reads CSVESRGRNTEAFF. CDR3 DNA sequence: TGCAGCGTCGAAAGCAGGGGGCGGAACACTGAAGCTTTCTTT.

In this sample, this clonotype turned up many times. The V and J genes are TRBV11-1 and TRBJ1-1; unclear D gene. CDR1 and CDR2 (germline): SGHAT, FQDESV (reference sequence). With 1 base removed from V and 6 bases from J, the gap between germline ends came to 12 bases. The CDR3 is made up of 14 amino acids. This CDR3 reads CASSLDFSDSEAFF. For the CDR3, the DNA is TGTGCCAGCAGCTTAGATTTCTCTGACTCTGAAGCTTTCTTT.

This clonotype was counted many times. This chain links TRBV7-2 with TRBJ2-7; tentatively, D is TRBD1 or TRBD2 (5 bases each). The CDR3 runs to 13 residues. In germline, CDR1 is SGHTA, CDR2 FQGNSA. Trimming removed 4 bases from V and 4 bases from J, with 11 bases in between. As DNA, the CDR3 is TGTGCCAGCAGCTCGCCGGGGCGGTACGAGCAGTACTTC. This encodes CASSSPGRYEQYF.

This clonotype occurred a few times. This sequence joins TRBV29-1 and TRBJ2-2, with a possible D match to TRBD2 (5 bases). This CDR3 has 15 residues. V dropped 7 bases and J dropped 2 bases, with 17 bases sitting between them. Germline CDR1 is SQVTM and CDR2 is ANQGSEA. The CDR3 DNA reads as TGCAGCGCTACACCCGGGAACCCCAACACCGGGGAGCTGTTTTTT. It yields the protein CSATPGNPNTGELFF.

This clonotype appeared once. The chain recombines TRBV28 with TRBJ2-3; 7 bases align to TRBD2. J was trimmed by 5 bases and V by 5 bases; bases with no gene match: 10. The CDR3 sequence is 15 residues long. Germline V lookup: CDR1 MDHEN, CDR2 SYDVKM. CDR3 residues: CASSEETAGVDTQYF. CDR3 in DNA: TGTGCCAGCAGTGAAGAGACGGCGGGAGTAGATACGCAGTATTTT.

The V call is TRBV6-2 or TRBV6-3, the J call TRBJ1-2; unclear D gene. Between the trimmed V and J ends, which lost 3 bases and 5 bases, there was a span of 10 bases. The CDR3 runs 13 residues. Germline CDR1 and CDR2: MNHEY and SVGEGT. This CDR3 is CASSYELTYGYTF. In nucleotides, the CDR3 is TGTGCCAGCAGTTATGAACTGACGTATGGCTACACCTTC.

This clonotype came up many times. J is TRBJ1-2 and V is TRBV28; TRBD1 agrees at 8 bases. The germline gives CDR1 MDHEN, CDR2 SYDVKM. The CDR3 is 16 amino acids. V shed 2 bases, J shed 5 bases, and the junction held 10 bases outside the gene matches. CDR3 in amino acids: CASSLVQGQGLYGYTF. CDR3 nucleotides: TGTGCCAGCAGTTTAGTTCAAGGACAGGGACTTTATGGCTACACCTTC.

V usage is TRBV5-1 and J usage is TRBJ2-5; 16 bases fit TRBD2. Germline CDR1 and CDR2: SGHRS and YFSETQ. J gave up 4 bases and V 4 bases, and 10 bases lay outside the gene matches. The CDR3 is made up of 18 amino acids. As DNA, the CDR3 is TGCGCCAGCAGCCCCGGGACTAGCGGGAGGGCCCTCGGAGAGACCCAGTACTTC. Translated: CASSPGTSGRALGETQYF. The variable domain in full, with the rest retrieved from reference TRBV5-1 and TRBJ2-5, is KAGVTQTPRYLIKTRGQQVTLSCSPISGHRSVSWYQQTPGQGLQFLFEYFSETQRNKGNFPGRFSGRQFSNSRSEMNVSTLELGDSALYLCASSPGTSGRALGETQYFGPGTRLLVL.

This clonotype turned up a few times. The V and J genes are TRBV7-4 and TRBJ1-5; 9 nucleotides align to TRBD1. Germline CDR1 is SGHVT and CDR2 is SQSDAQ. With V trimmed by 4 bases and J by 4 bases, 11 bases remained unmatched. This CDR3 is 17 amino acids long. CDR3 protein: CASSSGTGRPLNQPQHF. The CDR3 DNA is TGTGCCAGCAGCTCAGGGACAGGGAGGCCTTTGAATCAGCCCCAGCATTTT. Using reference TRBV7-4 and TRBJ1-5 for the parts outside the CDR3, the full variable domain is GAGVSQSPRYKVAKRGRDVALRCDSISGHVTLYWYRQTLGQGSEVLTYSQSDAQRDKSGRPSGRFSAERPERSVSTLKIQRTEQGDSAVYLCASSSGTGRPLNQPQHFGDGTRLSIL.

The V gene is TRBV20-1, the J gene TRBJ1-2; no firm D call. The CDR3 consists of 12 residues. Deletions cut 5 bases from V and 8 bases from J, with 15 bases between. Germline loops: CDR1 DFQATT, CDR2 SNEGSKA (reference sequence). The CDR3 here is CSAYSGEGGYTF. The CDR3 DNA reads TGCAGTGCTTACAGTGGTGAGGGCGGCTACACCTTC.

J is TRBJ2-7 and V is TRBV25-1; no firm D call. From germline, CDR1 is MGHDK and CDR2 SYGVNS. This CDR3 is built from 12 residues. V was clipped by 2 bases and J by 5 bases, with 7 bases between them. In DNA, the CDR3 is TGTGCCAGCAGTGAACCCCCAAACGAGCAGTACTTC. Translated, it gives CASSEPPNEQYF.

This clonotype was observed a handful of times. Here the CDR3 DNA reads TGCAGTGCGTTCGGGGTTGCCCCCTCCTTTAATGAAAAACTGTTTTTT. Protein product: CSAFGVAPSFNEKLFF. J is TRBJ1-4 and V is TRBV20-1, with unresolved D. Germline V gene data show CDR1 as DFQATT and CDR2 as SNEGSKA (reference sequence). CDR3 length equals 16 residues. V was cut by 6 bases and J by 4 bases, with 21 bases left in between.

V is TRBV29-1 and J is TRBJ1-2, with 10 nucleotides matching TRBD1. J lost 3 bases, V lost 7 bases, and 5 bases had no gene match. The CDR3 loop spans 13 amino acids. Germline loops: CDR1 SQVTM, CDR2 ANQGSEA. CDR3 coding DNA: TGCAGCGCCTCGACAGGGGGCGACTATGGCTACACCTTC. As protein: CSASTGGDYGYTF.

V usage is TRBV18 and J usage is TRBJ2-2; 7 positions agree with TRBD1. Trimming removed 3 bases from V and 4 bases from J; junction bases left unmatched: 5. The CDR3 covers 15 residues. Germline loops: CDR1 KGHSH, CDR2 LQKENI. The CDR3 DNA reads TGTGCCAGCTCACCGACCGGGACAGCCACCGGGGAGCTGTTTTTT. Residues: CASSPTGTATGELFF.

This clonotype was observed at least ten times. This chain links TRBV27 with TRBJ2-5; weak D call: TRBD1 (6 bases). The CDR3 runs to 14 residues. Per the germline V gene, CDR1 is MNHEY and CDR2 is SMNVEV (reference sequence). V was clipped by 4 bases and J by 6 bases, with 15 bases between them. DNA for the CDR3: TGTGCCAGCAGTTCATCAACAGGGCCGAAGACCCAGTACTTC. Its protein is CASSSSTGPKTQYF.

The gene calls are TRBV28 and TRBJ2-1; 9 bases agree with TRBD2. This CDR3 spans 16 amino acids. V gave up 5 bases and J gave up 3 bases; unmatched junction bases: 8. The germline gives CDR1 MDHEN, CDR2 SYDVKM. This CDR3 is CASSPQASGIYNEQFF. The CDR3, as DNA: TGTGCCAGCAGTCCCCAGGCTAGCGGGATCTACAATGAGCAGTTCTTC.